The 10 T cell receptor beta chains below all came from one sample that was sequenced in a study of shared clonotypes between healthy human individuals. Terminally differentiated effector memory CD45RA+ cells were excluded from the naive CD8 cells, which were CD45RO-negative and positively selected for CCR7. Clones were read by immunoSEQ multiplex PCR, and TCRdb kept only the in-frame ones, dropping some. The data show about 2 million clones, less than 95% seen once. Sequenced: naive CD8+ T cells sorted from blood. These receptors all come from a man in his late teens or twenties in good health.

This clone came up once. The chain carries TRBV27 and TRBJ2-3, with 8 positions matching TRBD2. The trim removed 7 bases at V and 4 bases at J, leaving 10 bases unmatched. The CDR3 has 15 amino acids. Germline lookup yields CDR1 MNHEY and CDR2 SMNVEV (reference sequence). The CDR3 sequence: CASTVAGGGPDTQYF. In DNA, the CDR3 is TGTGCCAGCACCGTAGCGGGCGGGGGGCCAGATACGCAGTATTTT.

CDR3 sequence (DNA): TGTGCCAGCTCACTTACAGAAGGACTAGATAGCACAGATACGCAGTATTTT. This translates into CASSLTEGLDSTDTQYF. The rearrangement joins TRBV18 to TRBJ2-3; TRBD2 agrees at 7 bases. CDR3 length: 17 amino acids. Germline trimming cut 4 bases from V and 0 bases from J; bases unmatched to any gene: 10. CDR1 is KGHSH, CDR2 LQKENI, per germline.

The chain links TRBV10-3 to TRBJ2-1; D not certain. Per the germline V gene, CDR1 is ENHRY and CDR2 is SYGVKD. V was pared by 3 bases and J by 3 bases, with 9 bases between. The CDR3 extends over 14 amino acids. The CDR3 reads CAISDSTVYNEQFF. The CDR3 DNA sequence: TGTGCCATCAGTGACTCCACGGTCTACAATGAGCAGTTCTTC.

The CDR3 here is CASSQARQGRGSPLHF. CDR3 nucleotide sequence: TGCGCCAGCAGCCAAGCGAGACAGGGGCGAGGATCACCCCTCCACTTT. V is TRBV4-1 and J is TRBJ1-6, with 8 bases that match TRBD1. The CDR3 sequence is 16 residues long. Trimming cost V 1 base and J 10 bases; bases outside gene matches: 9. CDR1 and CDR2 (germline): MGHRA, YSYEKL.

This clone was seen a single time. The rearrangement links TRBV11-2 to TRBJ1-1; D perhaps matches TRBD1 (6 bases). The length of the CDR3 is 16 residues. Trimming took 3 bases from V and 5 from J, leaving 19 bases between them. The germline V gene has CDR1 SGHAT and CDR2 FQNNGV. CDR3 DNA: TGTGCCAGCAGCTTCCCGAAGGGGGGCAAGGGGACTGAAGCTTTCTTT. Its translation is CASSFPKGGKGTEAFF.

The chain uses TRBV4-1 and TRBJ2-1; TRBD1 matches at 8 bases. The germline V gene encodes CDR1 MGHRA and CDR2 YSYEKL. The CDR3 is 14 residues long. The J segment lost 4 bases and the V segment lost 4 bases, leaving 3 bases of the junction unmatched. The CDR3 protein is CASSLGTGYNEQFF. The CDR3 nucleotides are TGCGCCAGCAGCCTCGGGACAGGATACAATGAGCAGTTCTTC.

V usage is TRBV30 and J usage is TRBJ2-3; 8 bases agree with TRBD2. The CDR3 length is 14 residues. V lost 2 bases and J lost 2; bases outside the gene matches: 3. The germline CDR1 and CDR2 sequences are GTSNPN and SVGIG (reference sequence). Here the CDR3 reads CAWSPSGFTDTQYF. CDR3 nucleotides: TGTGCCTGGAGTCCTAGCGGGTTCACAGATACGCAGTATTTT.

The V and J genes are TRBV30 and TRBJ2-5; 8 bases align to TRBD1. V was pared by 5 bases and J by 1 base, with 3 bases of the junction left unmatched. Germline loops: CDR1 GTSNPN, CDR2 SVGIG (reference sequence). The CDR3 loop spans 13 amino acids. The CDR3 bases are TGTGCCTGGGTTGGGACAGGCCAAGAGACCCAGTACTTC. This encodes CAWVGTGQETQYF.

The rearrangement uses TRBV6-1 and TRBJ2-7, with 7 bases fitting TRBD2. Germline V gene sequence: CDR1 MNHNS, CDR2 SASEGT. The CDR3 length is 14 residues. V lost 4 bases, J lost 3 bases, and 6 bases stayed unmatched. The CDR3 DNA is TGTGCCAGCAGTGTTCGGGGGGATCTCTACGAGCAGTACTTC. This gives the protein CASSVRGDLYEQYF.

The rearrangement links TRBV11-3 to TRBJ2-5, with 8 bases lining up with TRBD1. V was clipped by 3 bases and J by 5 bases; unmatched bases: 11. Germline CDR1 and CDR2: SGHNT and YENEEA. The CDR3 is made up of 16 amino acids. CDR3 region: CASSLGTGTSPETQYF. CDR3 nucleotide sequence: TGTGCCAGCAGCTTGGGGACAGGCACGTCCCCCGAGACCCAGTACTTC.